The T cell receptor beta chain under discussion was sequenced for a study of identical twins. The germline CDR1 and CDR2 sequences are SGDLS and YYNGEE. V was cut by 1 base and J by 0 bases, with 10 bases left in between. CDR3 size: 16 residues. With respect to this clonotype: Its antigen is currently unknown.

Findings of the study overall: Models underestimated out-of-frame TCR alpha sharing in monozygotic twins.

Each CDR3 protein gets one entry after TCRdb re-called the 5' RACE reads with MiXCR. The sample lists roughly 540,000 distinct CDR3 sequences; around 20% were seen once. The same data also contributed to another study, on T cells expressing NK-cell markers.

This sequence joins TRBV9 and TRBJ2-2; no firm D call. The clonotype was recovered from a woman aged 18-35 years in good health. The sample consisted of CD4+ T cells sorted from blood. The CDR3 here is CASSVYLGSNTGELFF. The CDR3 nucleotides are TGTGCCAGCAGCGTATATTTGGGCTCGAACACCGGGGAGCTGTTTTTT. The full variable domain, its missing parts supplied by reference TRBV9 and TRBJ2-2, is DSGVTQTPKHLITATGQRVTLRCSPRSGDLSVYWYQQSLDQGLQFLIQYYNGEERAKGNILERFSAQQFPDLHSELNLSSLELGDSALYFCASSVYLGSNTGELFFGEGSRLTVL.